This TCR beta chain was documented in a study of cytomegalovirus exposure and HLA in healthy donors (dated by TCRdb to about 2017). General notes on the study: An earlier analysis of some 500 of the donors reported more than 250 Gb of sequence data and more than 90 million unique TCR beta sequences from 150 million to 200 million T cells. To predict cytomegalovirus infection status, the study combined high-throughput TCR immunosequencing, statistical association of individual TCRs with disease status, and machine learning. The number of typed donors differed by locus: about 629-630 for A, B, C, DRB1 and DQB1; approximately 520 for DQA1; 606 for DPA1; and some 450 for DPB1. An earlier analysis of some 600 of the donors applied high-throughput TCR beta sequencing to assess whether each TCR beta V gene segment acted as functional or pseudogenic. Donor age, sex, ethnicity and CMV serostatus were collected together with the repertoire data. Rather than using new phenotypic data, the later analysis identified candidate immune exposures from TCR beta sequences and from how often those sequences occurred across donors. An early release covering roughly 600 HLA-typed donors comprised approximately 300 gigabases of sequencing data and approximately 85 million unique TCR sequences. Along with the approximately 700-subject first cohort, a separate validation cohort of 120 different subjects was used. Of the roughly 400 genotyped donors, around 81% fell in the genetic ancestry cluster associated with self-reported Caucasian donors. Among about 410 genotyped donors of the cohort, an average of around 250,000 unique TCR beta nucleotide sequences was sequenced per donor, of which about 18% were non-productive. To study patterns of TCR occurrence, a later analysis re-analyzed previously published TCR beta repertoires from 700 or so donors and added high-resolution HLA genotyping. All discovery cohort repertoires had been generated on a single sequencing platform. The study aimed to test whether signatures of past pathogen exposure could be identified by cataloging public T cell receptors. Roughly 5 DR-DQ haplotypes were treated as single units for association and clustering because of strong linkage in the cohort. Genome-wide SNP genotypes for about 65% of the roughly 700 donors were used in a later genetic analysis, which treated that subset as a discovery cohort. Using immunosequencing, the study profiled T cell repertoires from about 620 subjects and related those repertoires to cytomegalovirus serostatus. Class I and class II HLA loci were covered by the typing at four-digit resolution.

Notes on this clone: It has no known antigen specificity. The junction departs from germline at one end; a sequencing error may be responsible. The sample holds other DNA sequences that translate to the same CDR3.

Taken from the germline V gene, the CDR1 and CDR2 loops are MDHEN and SYDVKM. The CDR3 measures 12 amino acids from cysteine to phenylalanine. Left in the record is the CDR3 DNA by itself, 36 bases read in frame from the first base. Library preparation was by the immunoSEQ multiplex PCR assay. The multiplex PCR relied on a mix of 60 forward primers for TCR Vbeta segments and 13 reverse primers for TCR Jbeta segments. Amplification of the CDR3 region of rearranged TCR beta genes was performed with a multiplex PCR assay on genomic DNA. The Illumina HiSeq System was used to sequence the amplified TCR beta libraries as 87-base-pair reads. For the original study's pipeline: A later analysis tallied roughly 80 million unique TCR beta chains across the 666 repertoires, and about 10 million of those chains were shared by two or more donors. To remove PCR and sequencing errors, raw reads were error-corrected and collapsed into unique sequences using a nearest-neighbor algorithm that merged closely related sequences. CDR3 sequences were aligned to IMGT reference sequences to assign V, D and J gene segments. For a sequence to be retained, a match of at least six nucleotides was required to both a V gene segment and a J gene segment. A rearrangement was called productive if the CDR3 had no stop codons and remained in frame with V and J, and every other rearrangement was called non-productive. Following IMGT convention, CDR3 was defined as the stretch from the second conserved V-encoded cysteine to the conserved J-encoded phenylalanine. Sequences without an unambiguous match to a single V gene segment were excluded from the earlier analysis of about 600 of the donors. In an earlier analysis of some 590 of the donors, a V segment was called functional when productive rearrangements were above 56.7%, and segregating when the standard deviation between donors exceeded 5%. A statistical classification framework was developed to diagnose cytomegalovirus status using the catalog of TCR beta chain sequences. In a later analysis, V and J genes were assigned by comparing TCR nucleotide sequences against IMGT/GENE-DB human TR gene sequences. In a later analysis, CDR3 sequences and most-parsimonious VDJ recombination scenarios were assigned using the TCRdist pipeline. A later analysis defined each TCR beta chain by its CDR3 amino acid sequence plus V-gene family, and excluded reads lacking a unique V-gene family. To address suspected cross-contamination and a sequencing artifact, a later analysis removed 550 to 750 highly shared, low-generation-probability nucleotide sequences. In a later analysis, a clonal expansion index for each public chain was calculated from normalized within-repertoire ranks of inferred template counts. In a later analysis, generation probabilities were computed using a VDJ recombination model fitted to out-of-frame rearrangements, and the results were checked against IGoR. A later analysis scored TCR-TCR, TCR-HLA and TCR-CMV co-occurrence with hypergeometric tests, applying a repertoire-size bias correction to TCR pairs. To estimate false discovery rates, a later analysis permuted the HLA or CMV assignments 20 times. A later analysis grouped co-occurring TCRs with DBSCAN, adding TCRdist sequence similarity when clustering within HLA-allele-positive subsets. Repertoires with fewer than 30,000 or more than 120,000 public chains were left out of co-occurrence clustering, as were five repertoires with anomalous nucleotide sharing. The table comes from immuneACCESS by way of TCRdb, which keeps in-frame sequences with V and J called. Part of the clones is missing from these tables; in studies checked, under half for an unresolved V gene and the rest for unknown reasons. V and J calls and clone size come straight from that table; D and trimming were deduced from the DNA. The sample table shows 90,000 to 100,000 clones, and roughly 70% are seen once. Under 2.5% of the sample rests with the top ten.

The research as a whole found: Cytomegalovirus status was reported to be diagnosed by the classifier with high specificity and sensitivity in both the original and validation cohorts. When HLA alleles, especially DR and DQ, strongly co-occurred, attributing TCR associations to individual alleles was difficult. CMV serostatus was the only immune exposure information available for the cohort. Because some donors lacked HLA typing at each locus, the association tests relied only on the typed subset. A later analysis associated around 16,000 TCR beta sequences with specific HLA alleles at a false discovery rate of 0.05. Across donors, most TCR sequences were observed very rarely, whereas some public TCRs were present in many individuals. Compared with equally common non-associated chains, HLA-associated TCR beta chains in a later analysis were more clonally expanded and had lower generation probabilities. The cohort was sequenced for TCR beta chains only, and without alpha or paired-chain data the features that could be detected were limited. According to the authors, the approach could potentially be generalized to other disease states and immunological phenotypes. According to a later genetic analysis, donors in an Asian-associated ancestry cluster had fewer N-insertions in productive TCRs than the approximately 610-donor mean. The study listed approximately 160 TCR beta chains as associated with cytomegalovirus. A group of highly shared sequence variants was considered likely to be a technical artifact of the sequencing pipeline. Some IMGT-functional V segments, including TRBV6-2 and TRBV6-3, could not be distinguished by the 87-base-pair reads and were therefore excluded. In a later analysis, the rate of TCR association differed among HLA loci, with DRB1 alleles having the most associated TCRs and HLA-C alleles having the fewest. A further reported finding was that TCR beta sequences accurately predicted the HLA-A and HLA-B alleles for most subjects in the first cohort. Most CMV-associated TCR beta chains appeared to be HLA-restricted in a later analysis, and the HLA associations seemed to be driven largely by CMV exposure. A later genetic analysis associated a missense DCLRE1C variant with V-gene and J-gene trimming of TCR beta chains, and an independent cohort replicated the association. In a later analysis, several top co-occurrence clusters were reported to appear linked to parvovirus B19, influenza, CMV and Epstein-Barr virus. Roughly uniform sequencing depth across donors was assumed in presence/absence analyses, although this assumption may not hold. Approximately 18 rarely observed V segments, including chromosome 9 orphons, were excluded from the earlier analysis of approximately 500 of the donors because counts were too low. In vitro tests confirmed that a few of the cytomegalovirus-associated TCR beta chains recognize cytomegalovirus antigens. Correlated functional status among segregating V segments might be attributable to linkage disequilibrium, but an unknown experimental factor could not be ruled out. In an earlier analysis of approximately 600 of the donors, most TCR beta V segments were observed in productive rearrangements about 90% or about 30% of the time, broadly matching IMGT annotations.

The cohort comprised approximately 700 healthy bone marrow donors. All cohort members were sampled while nominally healthy, although unrecorded immune exposures were likely present. The donor tested CMV seronegative, placing the donor among the 350 or so seronegative members of the cohort. Every donor gave a peripheral blood sample, and the peripheral blood mononuclear cells from that sample were used for TCR beta sequencing. Genomic DNA was extracted from the blood cell samples with the Qiagen DNeasy Blood Extraction Kit. The receptor comes from a man aged 45 to 65 in good health and CMV-seronegative. The rearrangement combines TRBV28 with TRBJ1-1, with the D gene uncertain. What was sequenced was PBMCs. The nucleotide sequence is TGCGCCAGCAGTCTTATGAACACTGAAGCTTTCTTT. Its coded protein is CASSLMNTEAFF.